This entry describes one T cell receptor beta chain. The data originate from a study of T cells after yellow fever vaccination. This CDR3 has 17 residues. Losses at the gene ends were 0 bases for V and 6 bases for J; bases not matched to a gene: 8. In germline, CDR1 is MNHNS, CDR2 SASEGT. TCRdb re-called the 5' RACE reads with MiXCR, one entry per CDR3 protein. The data show some 500,000 distinct CDR3 sequences, with roughly 12% seen just once and roughly 13% held by the top ten. The TCR originated in a man in his thirties or forties who received the YFV17D yellow fever vaccine. The chain recombines TRBV6-1 with TRBJ2-1, with TRBD2 identical over 10 bases. The material sequenced was PBMCs, taken on the day of the yellow fever booster vaccination. CDR3 in amino acids: CASSEAVTAGGVNEQFF. The CDR3 bases are TGTGCCAGCAGTGAAGCTGTGACAGCGGGAGGGGTCAATGAGCAGTTCTTC.